The source of this T cell receptor beta chain is a study of human T cells and chemical hapten exposure. Study-wide context: Sensitization involved placing 2% DPC onto a 2 cm by 2 cm region of upper inner arm skin. Slight volume differences across pooled libraries mainly accounted for varying per-sample TCR yields.

Time point given: patch test 1, 2 weeks after DPC sensitization. Treatment reported: therapeutic diphenylcyclopropenone sensitization with weekly scalp DPC. TCRdb analysed the RACE reads with MiXCR anew, one entry per CDR3 protein. Among 150,000 to 200,000 distinct CDR3 sequences, around 15% were seen once, and the ten largest hold about 1.7%. Germline V gene sequence: CDR1 SGDLS, CDR2 YYNGEE. Trimming stripped 4 bases from V and 8 bases from J, with 12 bases between. There are 12 residues in the CDR3. This clonotype was found a few times. This receptor was obtained from a woman in her thirties with alopecia areata. Some clones in this sample may be carry-over from other donors' samples. This chain joins TRBV9 and TRBJ1-2; D is unresolved. This material consisted of whole blood, taken in connection with sensitization to the hapten diphenylcyclopropenone (DPC). CDR3 DNA: TGTGCCAGCAGCTCCGTCTCTAAGGGCTACACCTTC. It yields the protein CASSSVSKGYTF. Filled out from reference TRBV9 and TRBJ1-2, the complete variable domain reads DSGVTQTPKHLITATGQRVTLRCSPRSGDLSVYWYQQSLDQGLQFLIQYYNGEERAKGNILERFSAQQFPDLHSELNLSSLELGDSALYFCASSSVSKGYTFGSGTRLTVV.